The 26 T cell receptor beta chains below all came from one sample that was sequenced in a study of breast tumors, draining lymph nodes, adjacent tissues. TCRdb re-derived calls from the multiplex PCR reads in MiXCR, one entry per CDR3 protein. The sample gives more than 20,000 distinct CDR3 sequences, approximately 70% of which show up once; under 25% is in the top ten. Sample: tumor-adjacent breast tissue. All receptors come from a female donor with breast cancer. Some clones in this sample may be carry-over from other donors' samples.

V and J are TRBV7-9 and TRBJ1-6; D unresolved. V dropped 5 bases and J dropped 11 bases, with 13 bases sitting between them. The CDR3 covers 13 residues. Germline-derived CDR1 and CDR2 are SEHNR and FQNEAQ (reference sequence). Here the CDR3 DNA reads TGTGCCAGCAGCCCCTGGGAAAGGGCACCCCTCCACTTT. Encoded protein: CASSPWERAPLHF.

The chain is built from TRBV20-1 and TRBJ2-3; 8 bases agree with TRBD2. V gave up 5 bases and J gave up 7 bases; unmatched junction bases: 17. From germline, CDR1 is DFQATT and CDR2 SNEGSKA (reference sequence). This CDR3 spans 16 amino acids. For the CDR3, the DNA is TGCAGTGCTGAGGCCCGCAGGAGCGGGGGACGATATACGCAGTATTTT. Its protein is CSAEARRSGGRYTQYF.

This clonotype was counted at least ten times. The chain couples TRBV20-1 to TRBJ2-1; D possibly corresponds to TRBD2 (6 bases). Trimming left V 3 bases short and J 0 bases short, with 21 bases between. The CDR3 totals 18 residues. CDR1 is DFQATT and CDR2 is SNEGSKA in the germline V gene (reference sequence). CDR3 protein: CSASTLGTPRRSYNEQFF. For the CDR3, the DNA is TGCAGTGCTAGCACCCTCGGGACTCCCAGACGCTCCTACAATGAGCAGTTCTTC.

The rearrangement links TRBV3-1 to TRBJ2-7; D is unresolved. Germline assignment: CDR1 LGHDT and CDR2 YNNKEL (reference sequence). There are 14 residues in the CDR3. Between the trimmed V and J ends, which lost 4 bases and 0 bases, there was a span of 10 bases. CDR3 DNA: TGTGCCAGCAGCCTCCAAAAGCCCTCCTACGAGCAGTACTTC. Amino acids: CASSLQKPSYEQYF.

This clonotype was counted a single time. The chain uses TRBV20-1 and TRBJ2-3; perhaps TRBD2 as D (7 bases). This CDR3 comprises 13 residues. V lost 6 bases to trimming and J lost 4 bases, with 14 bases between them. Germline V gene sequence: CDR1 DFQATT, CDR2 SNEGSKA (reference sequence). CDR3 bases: TGCAGTGCACCCTGGGAGGGGGCAGATACGCAGTATTTT. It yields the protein CSAPWEGADTQYF.

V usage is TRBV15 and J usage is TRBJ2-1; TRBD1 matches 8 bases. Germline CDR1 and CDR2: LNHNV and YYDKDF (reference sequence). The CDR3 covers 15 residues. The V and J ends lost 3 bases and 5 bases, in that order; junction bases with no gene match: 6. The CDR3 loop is CATSSPGTGHNEQFF. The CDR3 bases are TGTGCCACCAGCAGCCCCGGGACAGGACACAATGAGCAGTTCTTC.

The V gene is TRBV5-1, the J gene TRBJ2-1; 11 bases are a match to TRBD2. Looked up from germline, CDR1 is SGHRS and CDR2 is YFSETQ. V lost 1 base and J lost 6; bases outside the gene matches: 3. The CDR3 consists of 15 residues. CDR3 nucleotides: TGCGCCAGCAGCTTGCAACTAGCGGGGGTCAATGAGCAGTTCTTC. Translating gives CASSLQLAGVNEQFF. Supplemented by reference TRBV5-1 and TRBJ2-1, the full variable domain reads KAGVTQTPRYLIKTRGQQVTLSCSPISGHRSVSWYQQTPGQGLQFLFEYFSETQRNKGNFPGRFSGRQFSNSRSEMNVSTLELGDSALYLCASSLQLAGVNEQFFGPGTRLTVL.

The DNA of the CDR3 is TGTGCCAGTAGTATATCCCGAGGAGATCAGCCCCAGCATTTT. Its translation: CASSISRGDQPQHF. The rearrangement links TRBV19 to TRBJ1-5; D is uncertain. The CDR3 has 14 amino acids. V dropped 2 bases and J dropped 5 bases, with 10 bases sitting between them. Germline V gene data show CDR1 as LNHDA and CDR2 as SQIVND (reference sequence). The variable domain in full, completed from reference TRBV19 and TRBJ1-5, reads DGGITQSPKYLFRKEGQNVTLSCEQNLNHDAMYWYRQDPGQGLRLIYYSQIVNDFQKGDIAEGYSVSREKKESFPLTVTSAQKNPTAFYLCASSISRGDQPQHFGDGTRLSIL.

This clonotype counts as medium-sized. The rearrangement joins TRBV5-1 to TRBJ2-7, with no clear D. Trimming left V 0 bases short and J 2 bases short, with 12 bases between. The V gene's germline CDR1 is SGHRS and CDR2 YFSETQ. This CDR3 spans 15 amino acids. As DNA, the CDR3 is TGCGCCAGCAGCTTGGAGGGCAGGCTCGCCTACGAGCAGTACTTC. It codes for CASSLEGRLAYEQYF.

CDR3 nucleotide sequence: TGTGCCAGCAGCTTCGGACAGGGGGTGGCCTACGAGCAGTACTTC. Encoded protein: CASSFGQGVAYEQYF. The V gene is TRBV7-9, the J gene TRBJ2-7; 10 bases match TRBD1. The CDR3 is 15 amino acids. Germline-derived CDR1 and CDR2 are SEHNR and FQNEAQ (reference sequence). After removal of 3 bases from V and 2 bases from J, the junction contained 4 bases not matched to a gene.

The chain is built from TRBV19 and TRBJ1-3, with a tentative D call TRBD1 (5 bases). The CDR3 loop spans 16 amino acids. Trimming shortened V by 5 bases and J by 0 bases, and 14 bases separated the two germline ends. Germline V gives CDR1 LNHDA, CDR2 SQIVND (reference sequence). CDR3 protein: CASSRQGPISGNTIYF. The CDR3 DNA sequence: TGTGCCAGTAGTCGTCAGGGTCCCATCTCTGGAAACACCATATATTTT.

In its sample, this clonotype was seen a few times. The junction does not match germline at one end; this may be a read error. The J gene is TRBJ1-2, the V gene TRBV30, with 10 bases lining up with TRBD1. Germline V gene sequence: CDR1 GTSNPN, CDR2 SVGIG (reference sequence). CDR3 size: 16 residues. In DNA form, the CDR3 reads TGTGCCTGGAGTCTTTCGGGGACAGGGGCTATTCTCGGCTACCCCTTC. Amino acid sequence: CAWSLSGTGAILGYPF.

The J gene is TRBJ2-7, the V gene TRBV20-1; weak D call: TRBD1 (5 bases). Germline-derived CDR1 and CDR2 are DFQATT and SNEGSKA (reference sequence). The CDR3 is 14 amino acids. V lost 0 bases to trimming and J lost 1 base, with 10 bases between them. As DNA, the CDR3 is TGCAGTGCTAGAGATCTCAGGGTTTCCTACGAGCAGTACTTC. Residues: CSARDLRVSYEQYF.

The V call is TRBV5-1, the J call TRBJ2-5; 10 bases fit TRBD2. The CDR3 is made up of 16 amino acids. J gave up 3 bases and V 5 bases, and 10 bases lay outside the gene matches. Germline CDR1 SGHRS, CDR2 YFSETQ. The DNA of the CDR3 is TGCGCCAGCAGAACTAGCGGGACATTTGTAAAAGAGACCCAGTACTTC. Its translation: CASRTSGTFVKETQYF.

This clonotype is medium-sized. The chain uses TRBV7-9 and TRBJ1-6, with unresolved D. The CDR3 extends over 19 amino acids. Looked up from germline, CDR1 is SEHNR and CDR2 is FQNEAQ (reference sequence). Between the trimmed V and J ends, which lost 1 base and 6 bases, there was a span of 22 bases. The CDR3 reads CASSLGRDKNFWSNSPLHF. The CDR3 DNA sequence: TGTGCCAGCAGCTTAGGTCGAGACAAAAACTTTTGGAGTAATTCACCCCTCCACTTT.

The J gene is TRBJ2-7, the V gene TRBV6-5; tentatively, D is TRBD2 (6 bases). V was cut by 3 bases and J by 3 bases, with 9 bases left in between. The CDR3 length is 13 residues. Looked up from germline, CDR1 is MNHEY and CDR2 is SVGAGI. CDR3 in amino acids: CASSYGGVYEQYF. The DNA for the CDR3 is TGTGCCAGCAGTTATGGCGGGGTCTACGAGCAGTACTTC.

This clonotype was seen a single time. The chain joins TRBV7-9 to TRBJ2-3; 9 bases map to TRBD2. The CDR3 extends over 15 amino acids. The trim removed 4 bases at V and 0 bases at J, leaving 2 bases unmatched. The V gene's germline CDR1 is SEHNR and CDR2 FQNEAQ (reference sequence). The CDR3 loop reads CASSYSGGSTDTQYF. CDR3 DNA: TGTGCCAGCAGCTATAGCGGGGGAAGCACAGATACGCAGTATTTT. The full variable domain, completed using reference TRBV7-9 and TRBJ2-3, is DTGVSQNPRHKITKRGQNVTFRCDPISEHNRLYWYRQTLGQGPEFLTYFQNEAQLEKSRLLSDRFSAERPKGSFSTLEIQRTEQGDSAMYLCASSYSGGSTDTQYFGPGTRLTVL.

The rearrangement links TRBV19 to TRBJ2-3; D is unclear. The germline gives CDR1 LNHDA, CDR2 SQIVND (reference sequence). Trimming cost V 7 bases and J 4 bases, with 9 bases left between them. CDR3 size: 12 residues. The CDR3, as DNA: TGTGCCAGTAAGAGCAAGTCAGATACGCAGTATTTT. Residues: CASKSKSDTQYF.

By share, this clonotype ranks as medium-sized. Here the CDR3 DNA reads TGTGCCAGCAGCCCTGCGGGAGTTCCCGAGCAGTACTTC. Translated: CASSPAGVPEQYF. The chain recombines TRBV7-9 with TRBJ2-7; 7 bases align to TRBD2. This CDR3 region has 13 residues. CDR1 and CDR2 (germline): SEHNR, FQNEAQ (reference sequence). V shed 5 bases, J shed 6 bases, and the junction held 7 bases outside the gene matches.

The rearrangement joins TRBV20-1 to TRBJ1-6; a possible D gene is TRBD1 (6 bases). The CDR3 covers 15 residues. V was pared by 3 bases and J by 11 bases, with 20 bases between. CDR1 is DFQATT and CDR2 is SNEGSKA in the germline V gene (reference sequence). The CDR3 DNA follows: TGCAGTGCTAGCGTTGGTTGGGGGGGCAGAGCACCCCTCCACTTT. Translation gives CSASVGWGGRAPLHF.

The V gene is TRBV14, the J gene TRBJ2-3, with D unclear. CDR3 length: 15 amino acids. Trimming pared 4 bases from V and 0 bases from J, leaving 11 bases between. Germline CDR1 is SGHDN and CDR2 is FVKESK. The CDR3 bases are TGTGCCAGCAGCCGCGGAACCGGTAGCACAGATACGCAGTATTTT. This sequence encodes CASSRGTGSTDTQYF.

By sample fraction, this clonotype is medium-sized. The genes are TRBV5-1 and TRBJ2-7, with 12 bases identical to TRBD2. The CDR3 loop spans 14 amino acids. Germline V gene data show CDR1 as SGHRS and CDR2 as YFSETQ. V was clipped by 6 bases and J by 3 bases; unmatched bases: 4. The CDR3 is CASTTTSGSYEQYF. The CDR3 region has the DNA TGCGCCAGCACCACGACTAGCGGGAGCTACGAGCAGTACTTC.

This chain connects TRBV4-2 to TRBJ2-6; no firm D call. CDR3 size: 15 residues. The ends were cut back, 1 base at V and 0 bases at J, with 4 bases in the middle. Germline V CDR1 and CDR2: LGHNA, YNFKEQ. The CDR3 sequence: CASSQASSGANVLTF. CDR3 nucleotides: TGTGCCAGCAGCCAAGCTAGCTCTGGGGCCAACGTCCTGACTTTC.

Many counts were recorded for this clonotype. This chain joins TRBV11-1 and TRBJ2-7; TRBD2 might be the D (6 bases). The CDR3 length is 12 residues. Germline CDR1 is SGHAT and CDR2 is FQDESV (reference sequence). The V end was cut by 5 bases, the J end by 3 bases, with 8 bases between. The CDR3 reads CASSREVYEQYF. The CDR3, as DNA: TGTGCCAGCAGCAGGGAGGTCTACGAGCAGTACTTC.

CDR3 sequence reads: CASMAGTSVETQYF. CDR3 coding DNA: TGCGCCAGCATGGCAGGGACTAGCGTTGAGACCCAGTACTTC. J is TRBJ2-5 and V is TRBV5-1, with 10 nucleotides matching TRBD2. Germline CDR1 is SGHRS and CDR2 is YFSETQ. CDR3 length equals 14 residues. The ends lost 6 bases at V and 5 bases at J; junction bases unmatched: 7.

CDR3 nucleotide sequence: TGTGCCAGCAGCGTAGGGTCGGGAGGGCCCAATGAGCAGTTCTTC. Translation gives CASSVGSGGPNEQFF. The chain combines TRBV9 with TRBJ2-1, with TRBD2 matching over 8 bases. CDR1 and CDR2 from the germline V gene are SGDLS and YYNGEE. Trimming removed 0 bases from V and 6 bases from J; junction bases left unmatched: 5. The length of the CDR3 is 15 residues.